Included here is one T cell receptor (beta chain) sequence, with context. Its antigen is not known. The V and J ends lost 4 bases and 5 bases, in that order; junction bases with no gene match: 5. From germline, CDR1 is SGHDT and CDR2 YYEEEE. The CDR3 covers 13 residues. This record belongs to a study of T cell responses to AZD1222 COVID-19 vaccine. The wider study: Analyses pooled second doses at about 4 or about 12 weeks. General study findings and limits: Among the donors, most were white British and more were female, and clonal diversity was possibly underestimated. The study identified only a handful of AZD1222 recipients as seropositive at baseline. In all cases, repertoires were sampled only after the peak T cell response.

Clones were sequenced by immunoSEQ multiplex PCR, and TCRdb holds only the in-frame ones, with some missing. Of 140,000 to 150,000 clones listed, roughly 90% are singletons. The sequence was collected from an adult in good health. This specimen consisted of peripheral blood, obtained on day 0 of AZD1222 vaccination. The rearrangement joins TRBV5-6 to TRBJ2-7, with 8 positions matching TRBD1. The DNA of the CDR3 is TGTGCCAGCAGCCATCAGGGGGCGGACGAGCAGTACTTC. It is translated as CASSHQGADEQYF.